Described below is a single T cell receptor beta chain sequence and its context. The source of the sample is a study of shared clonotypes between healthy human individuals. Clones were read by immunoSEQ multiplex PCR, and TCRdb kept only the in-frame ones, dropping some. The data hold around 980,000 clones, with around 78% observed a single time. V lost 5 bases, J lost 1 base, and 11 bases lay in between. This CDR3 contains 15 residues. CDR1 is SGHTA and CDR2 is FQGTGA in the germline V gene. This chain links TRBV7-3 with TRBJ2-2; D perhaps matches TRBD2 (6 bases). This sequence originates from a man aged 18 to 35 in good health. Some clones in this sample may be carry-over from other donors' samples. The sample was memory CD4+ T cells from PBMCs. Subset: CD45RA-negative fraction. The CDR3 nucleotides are TGTGCCAGCAGCCGCGGGACGGTGAACACCGGGGAGCTGTTTTTT. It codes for CASSRGTVNTGELFF. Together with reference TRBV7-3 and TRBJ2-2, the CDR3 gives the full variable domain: GAGVSQTPSNKVTEKGKYVELRCDPISGHTALYWYRQSLGQGPEFLIYFQGTGAADDSGLPNDRFFAVRPEGSVSTLKIQRTERGDSAVYLCASSRGTVNTGELFFGEGSRLTVL.